This T cell receptor beta chain emerged from a study of sequential checkpoint blockade in melanoma. Study at large: TCRbeta immunosequencing was performed on DNA from approximately 93 pretreatment melanoma tumor samples.

Stated treatment: randomized to nivolumab then ipilimumab (arm A) or the reverse (arm B). Sequencing was performed with immunoSEQ multiplex PCR; in TCRdb, only in-frame clones are kept and a portion is missing. This sample has about 860 clones; 20% to 25% occur once, and the top ten carry under 20%. Per the germline V gene, CDR1 is SGHNT and CDR2 is YENEEA. This CDR3 has 14 amino acids. V was trimmed by 5 bases and J by 2 bases, leaving 12 bases between them. This specimen was tumor tissue (inferred from file names), taken from a patient given nivolumab and ipilimumab in sequence. The V gene is TRBV11-3, the J gene TRBJ1-1; TRBD1 might be the D (6 bases). This sequence was found in a human donor with melanoma. The CDR3 DNA is TGTGCCAGCAGCACAAACAGGGTTAACACTGAAGCTTTCTTT. Encoded protein: CASSTNRVNTEAFF.